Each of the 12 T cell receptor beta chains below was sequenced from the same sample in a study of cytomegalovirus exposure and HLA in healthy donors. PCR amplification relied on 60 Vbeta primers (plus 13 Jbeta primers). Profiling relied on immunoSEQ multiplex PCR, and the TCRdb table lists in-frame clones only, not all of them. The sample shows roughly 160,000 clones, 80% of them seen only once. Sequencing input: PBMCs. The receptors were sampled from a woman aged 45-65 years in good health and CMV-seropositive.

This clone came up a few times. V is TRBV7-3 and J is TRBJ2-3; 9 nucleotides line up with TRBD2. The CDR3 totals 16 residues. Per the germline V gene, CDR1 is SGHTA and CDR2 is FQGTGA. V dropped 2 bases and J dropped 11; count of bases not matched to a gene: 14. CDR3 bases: TGTGCCAGCAGCTTATCATCCGGATCCCGAGCGGGAGGGCAGTATTTT. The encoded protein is CASSLSSGSRAGGQYF.

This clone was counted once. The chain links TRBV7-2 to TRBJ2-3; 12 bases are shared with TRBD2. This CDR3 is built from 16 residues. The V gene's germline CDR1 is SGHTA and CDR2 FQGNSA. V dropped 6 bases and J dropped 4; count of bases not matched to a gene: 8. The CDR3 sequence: CASSLLAGGVADTQYF. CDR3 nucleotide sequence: TGTGCCAGCAGTCTACTAGCGGGGGGAGTTGCAGATACGCAGTATTTT.

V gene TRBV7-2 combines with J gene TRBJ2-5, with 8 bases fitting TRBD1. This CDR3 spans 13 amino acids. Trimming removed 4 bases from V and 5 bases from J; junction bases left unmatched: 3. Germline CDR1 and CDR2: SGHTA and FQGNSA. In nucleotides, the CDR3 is TGTGCCAGCAGCTCAGACAGGGGCGAGACCCAGTACTTC. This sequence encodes CASSSDRGETQYF.

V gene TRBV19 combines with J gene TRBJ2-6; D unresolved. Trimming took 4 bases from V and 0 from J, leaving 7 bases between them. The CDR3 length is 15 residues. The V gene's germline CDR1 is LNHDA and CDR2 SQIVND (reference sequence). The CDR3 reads CASSSANSGANVLTF. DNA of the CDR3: TGTGCCAGTAGTAGCGCGAACTCTGGGGCCAACGTCCTGACTTTC.

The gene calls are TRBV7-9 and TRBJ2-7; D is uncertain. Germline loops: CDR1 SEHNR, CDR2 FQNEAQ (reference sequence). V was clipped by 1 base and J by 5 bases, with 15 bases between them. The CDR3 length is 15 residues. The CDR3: CASSLVVVRRDEQYF. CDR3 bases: TGTGCCAGCAGCTTAGTTGTGGTACGACGGGACGAGCAGTACTTC. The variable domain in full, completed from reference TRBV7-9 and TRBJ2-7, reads DTGVSQNPRHKITKRGQNVTFRCDPISEHNRLYWYRQTLGQGPEFLTYFQNEAQLEKSRLLSDRFSAERPKGSFSTLEIQRTEQGDSAMYLCASSLVVVRRDEQYFGPGTRLTVT.

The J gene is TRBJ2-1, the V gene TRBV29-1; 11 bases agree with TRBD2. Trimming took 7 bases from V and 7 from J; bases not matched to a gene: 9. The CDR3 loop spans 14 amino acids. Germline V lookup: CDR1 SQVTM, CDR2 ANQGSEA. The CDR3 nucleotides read TGCAGCGCCGAGGGACTAGCGGTGGGGAATGAGCAGTTCTTC. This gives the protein CSAEGLAVGNEQFF.

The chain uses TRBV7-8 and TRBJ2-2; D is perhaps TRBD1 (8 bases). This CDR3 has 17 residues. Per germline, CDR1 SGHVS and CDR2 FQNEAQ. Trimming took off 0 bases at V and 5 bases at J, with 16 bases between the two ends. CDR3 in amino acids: CASSLAGLNRGTGELFF. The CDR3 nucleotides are TGTGCCAGCAGCTTAGCGGGACTAAACAGGGGGACCGGGGAGCTGTTTTTT.

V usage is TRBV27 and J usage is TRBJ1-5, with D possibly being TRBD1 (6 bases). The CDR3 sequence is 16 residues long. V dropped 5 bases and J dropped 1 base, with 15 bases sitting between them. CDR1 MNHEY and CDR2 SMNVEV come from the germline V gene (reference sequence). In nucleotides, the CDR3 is TGTGCCAGCAGTCCCTGGGGACACGGAAGCAATCAGCCCCAGCATTTT. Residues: CASSPWGHGSNQPQHF.

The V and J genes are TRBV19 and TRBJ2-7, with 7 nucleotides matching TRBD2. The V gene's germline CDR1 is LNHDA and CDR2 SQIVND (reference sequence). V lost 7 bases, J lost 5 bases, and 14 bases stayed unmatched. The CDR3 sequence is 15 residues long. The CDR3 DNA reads TGTGCCAGTACCCGTCGGGGCGGGAGTTTCCACGAGCAGTACTTC. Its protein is CASTRRGGSFHEQYF. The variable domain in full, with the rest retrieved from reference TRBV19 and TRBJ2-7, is DGGITQSPKYLFRKEGQNVTLSCEQNLNHDAMYWYRQDPGQGLRLIYYSQIVNDFQKGDIAEGYSVSREKKESFPLTVTSAQKNPTAFYLCASTRRGGSFHEQYFGPGTRLTVT.

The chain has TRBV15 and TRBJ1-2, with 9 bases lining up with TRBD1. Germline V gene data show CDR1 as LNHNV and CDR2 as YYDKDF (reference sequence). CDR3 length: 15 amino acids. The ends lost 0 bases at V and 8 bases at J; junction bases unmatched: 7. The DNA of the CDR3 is TGTGCCACCAGCAGAGATATGGGACAGGGAGGAGGCTACACCTTC. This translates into CATSRDMGQGGGYTF.

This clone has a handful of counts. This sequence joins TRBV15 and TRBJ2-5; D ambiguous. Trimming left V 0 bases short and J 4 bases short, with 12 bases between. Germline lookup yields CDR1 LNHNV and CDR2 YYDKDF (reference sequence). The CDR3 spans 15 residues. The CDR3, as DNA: TGTGCCACCAGCAGAGATCGAGTGGAGCGAGAGACCCAGTACTTC. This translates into CATSRDRVERETQYF.

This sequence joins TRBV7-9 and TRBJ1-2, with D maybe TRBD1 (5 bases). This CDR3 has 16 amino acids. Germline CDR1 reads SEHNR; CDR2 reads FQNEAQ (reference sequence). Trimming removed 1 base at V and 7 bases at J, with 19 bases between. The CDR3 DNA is TGTGCCAGCAGCTTAGGGGTCGGGACTCTAGGTGTTGGCTACACCTTC. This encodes CASSLGVGTLGVGYTF.